This record covers a single TCR beta chain. The target antigen is unknown. Each donor had around 9.8 milliliters of peripheral blood drawn. The extraction recovered at least 6 micrograms of total RNA per sample. The data are from a study of blood T cells in healthy people across ages. Study-wide results and limits: In the absence of known donor CMV status, changes in expanded clonotypes were possibly confounded. Per million T cells, the diversity of TCR beta decreased roughly linearly as age advanced.

The CDR3 spans 14 residues. Germline V gene lookup returns CDR1 DFQATT and CDR2 SNEGSKA (reference sequence). Trimming cost V 3 bases and J 2 bases, with 12 bases left between them. Primers used in a second PCR of roughly 6 to 12 cycles were a sample-barcoded 5' primer and a J-beta primer mix. TCRdb itself ran the 5' RACE reads through MiXCR, one entry per CDR3 protein. The sample gives about a million distinct CDR3 sequences, roughly half of which show up once; over 20% is in the top ten. The sequenced sample consisted of blood. J is TRBJ2-3 and V is TRBV20-1; tentatively, D is TRBD1 or TRBD2 (5 bases each). The sequence was collected from a woman in her sixties or seventies in good health. The CDR3 loop reads CSARRGVDTDTQYF. CDR3 DNA sequence: TGCAGTGCTAGGCGAGGGGTCGACACAGATACGCAGTATTTT.